The 17 T cell receptor beta chains below all came from one sample that was sequenced in a study of CD8 T cells in Susac syndrome. Reverse transcription of roughly 0.45 to 1 ug RNA was performed with random hexamers. TCRdb processed the immunoSEQ multiplex PCR reads anew with MiXCR; each CDR3 protein has one entry. This repertoire shows 170,000 or so distinct CDR3 sequences, roughly 92% found once; its top ten account for under 0.095%. Sequencing was performed on CD4+ T cells from PBMCs. These TCRs come from a human donor with multiple sclerosis.

This chain uses TRBV18 with TRBJ2-7; tentative D call: TRBD2 (12 bases). The germline CDR1 and CDR2 sequences are KGHSH and LQKENI. CDR3 size: 22 residues. The V end lost 0 bases, the J end lost 1 base, and 31 bases lay between the germline ends. The CDR3 region is CASSPPRGTGGMTSGSSYEQYF. The CDR3 coding sequence is TGTGCCAGCTCACCACCACGGGGGACAGGGGGAATGACTAGCGGGAGTTCCTACGAGCAGTACTTC.

This chain joins TRBV6-2 or TRBV6-3 and TRBJ2-3; D is possibly TRBD1 or TRBD2 (5 bases each). CDR3 size: 12 residues. The V end was cut by 10 bases, the J end by 0 bases, with 8 bases between. Germline V CDR1 and CDR2: MNHEY, SVGEGT. The DNA of the CDR3 is TGTGCCACGAGGGGCAGCACAGATACGCAGTATTTT. Translated, it gives CATRGSTDTQYF.

This clonotype came up a few times. The chain uses TRBV19 and TRBJ1-2; 8 nucleotides align to TRBD1. With V trimmed by 5 bases and J by 4 bases, 9 bases remained unmatched. CDR1 and CDR2 (germline): LNHDA, SQIVND (reference sequence). CDR3 size: 15 residues. The DNA of the CDR3 is TGTGCCAGTAGTCCAACCCGAGGACAGGGCTATGGCTACACCTTC. Its translation is CASSPTRGQGYGYTF.

The chain recombines TRBV4-1 with TRBJ2-2; D is unclear. CDR1 and CDR2 (germline): MGHRA, YSYEKL. There are 15 residues in the CDR3. V was trimmed by 3 bases and J by 6 bases, leaving 14 bases between them. The CDR3 DNA is TGCGCCAGCAGCCAGCTAAATCTTGCACCCGGGGAGCTGTTTTTT. Amino acid sequence: CASSQLNLAPGELFF.

Concerning this clonotype itself: No DNA is shown, since the ends of the CDR3 on it are uncertain; the CDR3 is the one TCRdb lists. V is TRBV7-5 and J is TRBJ2-7; the table's D call TRBD2 went unverified against the DNA. TRBV7-5 corresponds to a pseudogene. The CDR3 contains 18 residues when both ends are counted. The CDR3 spells CISVSEASVGREGYEQYF.

The chain links TRBV2 to TRBJ1-1, with TRBD1 identical over 7 bases. J lost 1 base, V lost 2 bases, and 4 bases had no gene match. The CDR3 sequence is 15 residues long. Germline CDR1 SNHLY, CDR2 FYNNEI. In nucleotides, the CDR3 is TGTGCCAGCAGTGAACTTCAGGGGGAGAACACTGAAGCTTTCTTT. Encoded protein: CASSELQGENTEAFF.

This chain links TRBV15 with TRBJ2-3, with D unclear. This CDR3 contains 12 residues. V was trimmed by 1 base and J by 5 bases, leaving 4 bases between them. Per germline, CDR1 LNHNV and CDR2 YYDKDF (reference sequence). As DNA, the CDR3 is TGTGCCACCAGCAGAGGGATAGATACGCAGTATTTT. Protein sequence: CATSRGIDTQYF.

In the case of this clonotype: A read error may account for a junction end that differs from germline. The rearrangement uses TRBV20-1 and TRBJ1-6, with TRBD1 identical over 7 bases. The length of the CDR3 is 11 residues. Germline-derived CDR1 and CDR2 are DFQATT and SNEGSKA (reference sequence). CDR3 in amino acids: CSALDRRMPYF. The DNA of the CDR3 is TGCAGTGCCTTGGACAGGCGGATGCCCTACTTT.

The chain has TRBV4-3 and TRBJ1-3; the D gene is possibly TRBD1 (5 bases). The germline gives CDR1 LGHNA, CDR2 YSLEER. Trimming removed 3 bases from V and 4 bases from J, with 10 bases in between. This CDR3 is 14 amino acids long. The CDR3 spells CASSHSGLGNTIYF. The CDR3 DNA sequence: TGCGCCAGCAGCCATTCGGGGCTCGGAAACACCATATATTTT.

The chain carries TRBV5-4 and TRBJ2-5; TRBD2 matches at 15 bases. This CDR3 comprises 19 residues. CDR1 is SGHNT and CDR2 is YYREEE in the germline V gene (reference sequence). V lost 4 bases to trimming and J lost 4 bases; unmatched junction nucleotides: 14. This chain's CDR3 is CASSPLPGLAGGRRETQYF. In DNA form, the CDR3 reads TGTGCCAGCAGCCCCCTCCCGGGACTAGCGGGGGGCCGAAGAGAGACCCAGTACTTC.

This chain uses TRBV20-1 with TRBJ1-5, with D maybe TRBD1 (5 bases). Trimming took 7 bases from V and 4 from J, leaving 14 bases between them. From germline, CDR1 is DFQATT and CDR2 SNEGSKA (reference sequence). The CDR3 is made up of 13 amino acids. In DNA, the CDR3 is TGCAGTGTTCCAGGGCTAACAAATCAGCCCCAGCATTTT. Translation gives CSVPGLTNQPQHF.

The genes are TRBV2 and TRBJ2-5; TRBD2 matches 8 bases. This CDR3 is 15 amino acids long. Germline CDR1 and CDR2: SNHLY and FYNNEI. J lost 5 bases, V lost 2 bases, and 7 bases had no gene match. The CDR3 coding sequence is TGTGCCAGCAGTGAATCGGGAGGGCCCGGGGAGACCCAGTACTTC. Its protein is CASSESGGPGETQYF.

J is TRBJ1-5 and V is TRBV19; 7 bases align to TRBD1. V trimming: 10 bases; J trimming: 3 bases; junction bases outside the gene matches: 6. The CDR3 consists of 13 residues. CDR1 and CDR2 from the germline V gene are LNHDA and SQIVND (reference sequence). The DNA of the CDR3 is TGTGCCACCCGCGACAGGGCCAATCAGCCCCAGCATTTT. It specifies CATRDRANQPQHF.

The CDR3 here is CSANPLRGATDTQYF. DNA of the CDR3: TGCAGTGCTAACCCCCTGCGGGGGGCTACAGATACGCAGTATTTT. The chain is built from TRBV20-1 and TRBJ2-3, with TRBD2 matching over 8 bases. Germline CDR1 reads DFQATT; CDR2 reads SNEGSKA (reference sequence). Losses at the gene ends were 4 bases for V and 3 bases for J; bases not matched to a gene: 9. This CDR3 is built from 15 residues.

The chain combines TRBV6-5 with TRBJ1-1; D remains ambiguous. The CDR3 loop spans 13 amino acids. In germline, CDR1 is MNHEY, CDR2 SVGAGI. V lost 6 bases and J lost 1, with 9 bases in between. The CDR3 protein is CASSSQQNTEAFF. For the CDR3, the DNA is TGTGCCAGCAGCTCCCAGCAGAACACTGAAGCTTTCTTT.

The chain employs TRBV7-6 and TRBJ2-5, with 9 bases matching TRBD2. Germline V gives CDR1 SGHVS, CDR2 FNYEAQ. The CDR3 has 15 amino acids. The J segment lost 7 bases and the V segment lost 4 bases, leaving 10 bases of the junction unmatched. The chain's CDR3 is CASSSAGGKGVTQYF. The CDR3 nucleotides read TGTGCCAGCAGCTCGGCGGGAGGGAAAGGTGTGACCCAGTACTTC.

This chain joins TRBV3-1 and TRBJ2-7; D not certain. CDR3 length: 14 residues. With 1 base removed from V and 2 bases from J, the gap between germline ends came to 9 bases. Germline V gene sequence: CDR1 LGHDT, CDR2 YNNKEL (reference sequence). The CDR3 sequence is CASSQVPTAYEQYF. In nucleotides, the CDR3 is TGTGCCAGCAGCCAAGTCCCCACCGCCTACGAGCAGTACTTC.